These T cell receptor beta chains were read from a single sample in a study of blood T cell repertoires in COVID-19. Assay used: immunoSEQ multiplex PCR; TCRdb lists only in-frame clones, some missing. In the table there are about 400,000 clones, roughly 85% of which are singletons. The specimen sequenced was PBMCs or T cells enriched from blood (not recorded which). Receptors were obtained from a young woman with acute COVID-19. Both conserved end residues are part of each CDR3. The D gene is left open where the match is weak. Clone size, where shown, is once, few, many, or a class for clones that have expanded.

d_call clone_size j_call v_call cdr3_nt cdr3_aa
- - TRBJ2-7 TRBV20-1 TGCAGTGCTAGAGAAGGAGTCGAGCAGTACTTC CSAREGVEQYF
- - TRBJ1-2 TRBV19 TGTGCCAGTAAATATGATGGAGGGACTAACTATGGCTACACCTTC CASKYDGGTNYGYTF
- - TRBJ1-1 TRBV7-9 TGTGCCAGCAGCCCGACGCGGGGGTTGAACACTGAAGCTTTCTTT CASSPTRGLNTEAFF
- - TRBJ1-2 TRBV7-2 TGTGCCAGCAGCCCTAGAGCCCCGGGACTGTTAAACTATGGCTACACCTTC CASSPRAPGLLNYGYTF
- - TRBJ1-1 TRBV20-1 TGCAGTGCTAGTGGCGCGGCGGCCATGAACACTGAAGCTTTCTTT CSASGAAAMNTEAFF
- few TRBJ1-5 TRBV10-2 TGCGCCAGCAGTGAGATCCAGAAGAATAGCAATCAGCCCCAGCATTTT CASSEIQKNSNQPQHF
TRBD1 - TRBJ2-3 TRBV5-1 TGCGCCAGCAACTCCAGGGGGCTCACAGATACGCAGTATTTT CASNSRGLTDTQYF
- once TRBJ1-3 TRBV7-8 TGTGCCAGCAGCTTAGAACACCTGGGCAGGGAGGCCAGAAACACCATATATTTT CASSLEHLGREARNTIYF
- - TRBJ2-7 TRBV30 TGTGCCTGGGACAGCGGGTCCTACGAGCAGTACTTC CAWDSGSYEQYF
- - TRBJ2-3 TRBV7-2 TGTGCCAGCAGCTTAAGTGGCGGGTCTAGCACAGATACGCAGTATTTT CASSLSGGSSTDTQYF
- - TRBJ2-7 TRBV6-5 TGTGCCAGCAGTTACGGTCTGGCAGATGGGCAGTACTTC CASSYGLADGQYF
- once TRBJ2-3 TRBV24-1 TGTGCCACCAGTGACCGTAGCGGAAGCACAGATACGCAGTATTTT CATSDRSGSTDTQYF
- - TRBJ1-1 TRBV18 TGTGCCAGCTCACCACAAGAGCTGAACACTGAAGCTTTCTTT CASSPQELNTEAFF
- - TRBJ2-7 TRBV6-5 TGTGCCAGCAGTCTACGGGACACCTCCTACGAGCAGTACTTC CASSLRDTSYEQYF
- - TRBJ1-2 TRBV2 TGTGCCAGCAGTGACAGAGGTGTTGATGGCTACACCTTC CASSDRGVDGYTF
TRBD2 - TRBJ2-1 TRBV28 TGTGCCAGCAGAATAAGCGGGAGGACATACAATGAGCAGTTCTTC CASRISGRTYNEQFF
- once TRBJ1-1 TRBV28 TGTGCCAGCAGCCGGCGGGGCACTGAAGCTTTCTTT CASSRRGTEAFF
TRBD1 once TRBJ1-6 TRBV2 TGTGCCAGCACCCGGGACAGAAATTCACCCCTCCACTTT CASTRDRNSPLHF
- - TRBJ1-1 TRBV19 TGTGCCAGTAGTATCTACAGCGAAGCTTTCTTT CASSIYSEAFF
- - TRBJ1-5 TRBV7-2 TGTGCCAGCAGCGCAAAGGACAGTTTTAATCAGCCCCAGCATTTT CASSAKDSFNQPQHF
- - TRBJ2-2 TRBV11-3 TGTGCCAGCAGCTTAGGAACTAGTACCGGGGAGCTGTTTTTT CASSLGTSTGELFF
- - TRBJ2-7 TRBV10-3 TGTGCCATCAGTCCTGACAGGAGTCGGGACTACGAGCAGTACTTC CAISPDRSRDYEQYF
- once TRBJ2-3 TRBV9 TGTGCCAGCAGTCAGAGCAGGGATACGCAGTATTTT CASSQSRDTQYF
- - TRBJ1-5 TRBV15 TGTGCCACCAGCAAAGACAGCGAATATAGCAATCAGCCCCAGCATTTT CATSKDSEYSNQPQHF
- - TRBJ1-4 TRBV5-4 TGTGCCAGCAGCCGACTGGGTTCGGGGAGTGAAAAACTGTTTTTT CASSRLGSGSEKLFF
- once TRBJ2-5 TRBV2 TGTGCCAGCAGTAGGGGACAAGGGGAAAAGACCCAGTACTTC CASSRGQGEKTQYF
- - TRBJ2-7 TRBV10-1 TGCGCCAGCAGTGAGTCTCAGAACTACTACGAGCAGTACTTC CASSESQNYYEQYF
TRBD2 - TRBJ2-1 TRBV15 TGTGCCACCAGCGGTCCCGGGACTAGCGGGAGGAATGAGCAGTTCTTC CATSGPGTSGRNEQFF
TRBD1 - TRBJ2-1 TRBV18 TGTGCCAGCTCACAGGACAGGGGCATCCACAATGAGCAGTTCTTC CASSQDRGIHNEQFF
- - TRBJ2-7 TRBV7-2 TGTGCCAGCAGCTTAGGATTTCAGGGATCCTACGAGCAGTACTTC CASSLGFQGSYEQYF
TRBD1 - TRBJ1-4 TRBV4-1 TGCGCCAGCAGCGAGACCGGGACAGGGCGTGAAAAACTGTTTTTT CASSETGTGREKLFF
- - TRBJ1-5 TRBV13 TGTGCCAGCAGCTTAGGTCTTAGCAATCAGCCCCAGCATTTT CASSLGLSNQPQHF
- - TRBJ2-3 TRBV9 TGTGCCAGCAGCGGAGCGGGCACAGATACGCAGTATTTT CASSGAGTDTQYF
- once TRBJ1-5 TRBV28 TGTGCCAGCAGTCCAACGACCCCCTCAGGGAATCAGCCCCAGCATTTT CASSPTTPSGNQPQHF
- - TRBJ1-6 TRBV7-9 TGTGCCAGCAGCTTCGGCCACTTT CASSFGHF
- - TRBJ1-1 TRBV7-2 TGTGCCAGCAGCTTACGGGGTCACCAGAACACTGAAGCTTTCTTT CASSLRGHQNTEAFF
- - TRBJ1-5 TRBV28 TGTGCCAGCACCACGGGGGGGGCTGGTCAGCCCCAGCATTTT CASTTGGAGQPQHF
- - TRBJ2-2 TRBV6-5 TGTGCCAGCAGTTACTCGATTCTGAGGGCCGGGGAGCTGTTTTTT CASSYSILRAGELFF
TRBD1 - TRBJ2-7 TRBV6-2/TRBV6-3 TGTGCCAGCAGTTACGTTTGGACAGGGGAAGCCTACGAGCAGTACTTC CASSYVWTGEAYEQYF
- - TRBJ1-3 TRBV15 TGTGCCACCAGCAGAGTAACCCACGTCGGGGGAAACACCATATATTTT CATSRVTHVGGNTIYF
TRBD1 - TRBJ2-7 TRBV4-3 TGCGCCAGCAGTCCCTCGACAGGGTTCTACGAGCAGTACTTC CASSPSTGFYEQYF